This TCR beta chain was captured by sequencing in a study of technical replicates of blood from a handful of donors. Germline CDR1 reads MGHRA; CDR2 reads YSYEKL. V was cut by 4 bases and J by 8 bases, with 11 bases left in between. The CDR3 runs to 13 residues. Assay: immunoSEQ multiplex PCR; the TCRdb copy retains only in-frame clones and omits some. The table shows roughly 90,000 clones, with around 93% occurring only once. This chain links TRBV4-1 with TRBJ1-4; a weak D match, TRBD1 (6 bases). This receptor was identified in a human donor in good health. Material: T cells isolated from PBMCs. Here the CDR3 reads CASSLRDREKLFF. Written as DNA, the CDR3 is TGCGCCAGCAGCCTACGAGACAGGGAAAAACTGTTTTTT.